This T cell receptor (beta chain) was profiled in a study of beta chain features in type 1 diabetes (dated by TCRdb to 2017 to 2018). Turning to the overall study: Mean age, gender distribution, total cell number and subset yield were not different between patients and healthy donors. Whereas all 30 or so donors provided naive and central memory subsets, regulatory and stem cell-like memory subsets were isolated from just 8 patients and about 8 healthy donors. The study compared TCRB repertoires of sorted circulating CD4+ T cell subsets between recently diagnosed type 1 diabetes patients and matched healthy donors. A total of some 100,000,000 sorted cells were examined across all samples, and the number of cells per subset was strongly correlated with RNA yield. What the research found in general, with its limitations: Patients with type 1 diabetes made fewer insertions and deleted more nucleotides at VDJ recombination sites, implying thymic rearrangement abnormalities. Type 1 diabetes patients showed a moderate but significant shortening of TCRB CDR3 length in all four CD4+ subsets. Only small numbers of individuals were included in the HLA sub-analyses, which left unresolved whether HLA type had any influence on TCRB rearrangement. Sequencing cDNA rather than genomic DNA could over-represent highly expressing activated cells, although activation and CD3 levels did not differ between groups. PCR might favor shorter templates, but patient and control samples were amplified and corrected together, so any skew would affect both groups equally. The naive, central memory and regulatory TCRB repertoires appeared to resemble one another more closely among patients than among healthy donors.

The sample holds a few counts of this clone. Its antigen target is currently unknown. The sample holds no much larger clone one base away, and base qualities are not on file. This sample includes further DNA sequences coding for the same CDR3. A single peripheral blood draw of about 116 mL on average was collected from each donor into heparinised tubes. A BD FACSAria II was used to sort naive, central memory, regulatory and stem cell-like memory CD4+ T cells with a panel that included CD45RO, CCR7, CD25, CD127, CD95 and CD27. Purity was above 98% for every sorted population. PBMCs were separated immediately by Lymphoprep density gradient centrifugation and were stained directly, without being cultured. So that batch effects would be minimized, each experiment stained and sorted samples in pairs, pairing one healthy donor with one patient. V loses 1 base, J loses 0 bases, and the germline ends lie 6 bases apart. Reading from cysteine to phenylalanine, the CDR3 counts 14 amino acids. CDR3 DNA is the only sequence kept; it has 42 bases, read in frame from the first base. CDR1 and CDR2 were assigned from the germline V gene as SGHTA and FQGNSA.

The High Capacity cDNA Reverse Transcription Kit was used to reverse transcribe all of the isolated RNA, meaning that expressed TCRB transcripts were what got sequenced. Deep immunoSEQ sequencing was applied to naive, central memory and regulatory T cell samples, giving an average of approximately 3.8 million total reads per sample. After sorted cells were lysed in RLT buffer, RNA was extracted with DNase-treated RNeasy Micro or Mini kits, with the choice depending on cell number. Each cell subset was processed on its own to prevent cross-contamination, while patient and healthy donor samples were processed together. TCRB sequences were amplified from cDNA with the immunoSEQ multiplex PCR, producing 87-bp fragments spanning the CDR3 region. Amplicons were sequenced on the Illumina HiSeq platform. For the original study's pipeline: Synthetic template baselines were used to correct PCR bias computationally, reads within Hamming distance 2 were collapsed together, and singletons that could not be merged were discarded. Reads were aligned against IMGT so that V, D and J genes, CDR3 length and insertions or deletions at six rearrangement sites could be assigned. Within each subset, clonotype counts were normalized to the number of sorted cells before true diversity and Gini coefficients were calculated with the tcR R package. The overlap coefficient, calculated on TCRB nucleotide sequences, was used to measure repertoire sharing. Out-of-frame TCRB sequences from naive cells were analyzed as a proxy for the pre-selection repertoire. Not all clones reach the TCRdb copy of this immuneACCESS table, which keeps in-frame sequences only. Checked studies attribute under half of the gap to unresolved V genes and leave the rest unexplained. The V and J calls and the clone size are those of that table, but D and trimming were determined from the DNA. For this sample there are some 900,000 clones; 15% to 20% appear just once. The top ten constitute about 0.02% of the sample.

The origin of this receptor is a woman between 18 and 29 years old in good health. The sequencing input was naive CD4+ T cells from blood. Per the publication, the cell subset or site label means: true naive CD4+ T cells. Recombination joined TRBV7-2 with TRBJ1-1; the D gene is perhaps TRBD1, on 5 matching bases. The DNA sequence is given as TGTGCCAGCAGCTTAGACAGGATGAACACTGAAGCTTTCTTT. Its translation reads: CASSLDRMNTEAFF.